One and the same sample provided the 19 T cell receptor beta chains below, sequenced in a study of cytomegalovirus exposure and HLA in healthy donors. The PCR had 60 Vbeta and 13 Jbeta primers. Libraries were prepared by immunoSEQ multiplex PCR; TCRdb keeps only in-frame clonotypes and omits some of them. The table lists 150,000 to 200,000 clones, roughly 80% of them singletons. Specimen: PBMCs. These TCRs come from a female donor in good health and CMV-seronegative.

In its sample, this clone was seen a few times. The chain carries TRBV6-5 and TRBJ1-6, with 9 bases aligning to TRBD1. Germline loops: CDR1 MNHEY, CDR2 SVGAGI. CDR3 length: 15 residues. The V gene end was trimmed by 7 bases and the J gene end by 7 bases; junction bases not matched to a gene: 8. The chain's CDR3 is CASTPTGTGNSPLHF. The CDR3 coding sequence is TGTGCCAGCACTCCAACCGGGACAGGGAATTCACCCCTCCACTTT.

This chain joins TRBV5-5 and TRBJ2-7, with TRBD2 identical over 8 bases. Trimming cost V 0 bases and J 6 bases; bases outside gene matches: 5. Germline-derived CDR1 and CDR2 are SGHKS and YYEKEE (reference sequence). The CDR3 sequence is 14 residues long. The CDR3 region is CASSLVAGGGEQYF. The CDR3, as DNA: TGTGCCAGCAGCTTGGTGGCGGGGGGCGGCGAGCAGTACTTC.

J is TRBJ2-3 and V is TRBV4-3, with 9 bases fitting TRBD2. The germline gives CDR1 LGHNA, CDR2 YSLEER. V shed 0 bases and J 5 bases; nucleotides not matched to a gene: 9. This CDR3 region has 17 residues. The CDR3 loop is CASSQDHGLAIGDTQYF. The CDR3 region has the DNA TGCGCCAGCAGCCAAGATCACGGACTAGCGATAGGAGATACGCAGTATTTT.

In this sample, this clone turned up once. This chain uses TRBV19 with TRBJ1-1, with a weak D call TRBD1 (5 bases). Germline V gene lookup returns CDR1 LNHDA and CDR2 SQIVND (reference sequence). The V gene lost 7 bases and the J gene lost 1 base, with 25 bases spanning the gap. This CDR3 has 18 amino acids. The CDR3 reads CASKRSSGDSLSNTEAFF. The DNA of the CDR3 is TGTGCCAGTAAAAGGTCCTCAGGCGACAGTCTCTCGAACACTGAAGCTTTCTTT. The full variable domain, its missing parts supplied by reference TRBV19 and TRBJ1-1, is DGGITQSPKYLFRKEGQNVTLSCEQNLNHDAMYWYRQDPGQGLRLIYYSQIVNDFQKGDIAEGYSVSREKKESFPLTVTSAQKNPTAFYLCASKRSSGDSLSNTEAFFGQGTRLTVV.

CDR3 nucleotides: TGTGCCAGCAGCTTAGCGGGGCCCCAAGAGACCCAGTACTTC. This gives the protein CASSLAGPQETQYF. V and J are TRBV7-2 and TRBJ2-5; TRBD1 might be the D (5 bases). Deletions cut 0 bases from V and 1 base from J, with 6 bases between. Germline V gives CDR1 SGHTA, CDR2 FQGNSA. The CDR3 consists of 14 residues. The entire variable domain, with the rest obtained from reference TRBV7-2 and TRBJ2-5, is as follows: GAGVSQSPSNKVTEKGKDVELRCDPISGHTALYWYRQSLGQGLEFLIYFQGNSAPDKSGLPSDRFSAERTGGSVSTLTIQRTQQEDSAVYLCASSLAGPQETQYFGPGTRLLVL.

The V and J genes are TRBV25-1 and TRBJ2-7; 8 bases fit TRBD2. The CDR3 consists of 15 residues. Germline V lookup: CDR1 MGHDK, CDR2 SYGVNS. The J segment lost 6 bases and the V segment lost 1 base, leaving 8 bases of the junction unmatched. CDR3 region: CASSELTSGRSEQYF. CDR3 sequence (DNA): TGTGCCAGCAGTGAATTGACCAGCGGGAGATCCGAGCAGTACTTC.

The CDR3: CASSLIRGNEQFF. The CDR3 region has the DNA TGTGCCAGCAGCTTGATCAGGGGCAATGAGCAGTTCTTC. This sequence joins TRBV5-6 and TRBJ2-1; the D gene is possibly TRBD1 (6 bases). Germline loops: CDR1 SGHDT, CDR2 YYEEEE. V was cut by 1 base and J by 6 bases, with 8 bases left in between. This CDR3 has 13 amino acids. Full variable domain (outside the CDR3, taken from reference TRBV5-6 and TRBJ2-1): DAGVTQSPTHLIKTRGQQVTLRCSPKSGHDTVSWYQQALGQGPQFIFQYYEEEERQRGNFPDRFSGHQFPNYSSELNVNALLLGDSALYLCASSLIRGNEQFFGPGTRLTVL.

The V call is TRBV29-1, the J call TRBJ1-4, with 7 nucleotides matching TRBD1. The CDR3 covers 12 residues. Losses at the gene ends were 7 bases for V and 3 bases for J; bases not matched to a gene: 2. Per germline, CDR1 SQVTM and CDR2 ANQGSEA. The CDR3 loop is CSAGQPNEKLFF. The CDR3 region has the DNA TGCAGCGCGGGACAGCCTAATGAAAAACTGTTTTTT.

The V gene is TRBV14, the J gene TRBJ1-1, with TRBD1 matching 9 bases. The V segment lost 5 bases and the J segment 5 bases; nucleotides outside the gene matches: 3. CDR3 length equals 13 residues. In germline, CDR1 is SGHDN, CDR2 FVKESK. CDR3 loop: CASSWDRVTEAFF. CDR3 DNA sequence: TGTGCCAGCAGCTGGGACAGGGTGACTGAAGCTTTCTTT.

This sequence joins TRBV5-1 and TRBJ1-6; D is perhaps TRBD1 (6 bases). The CDR3 has 14 residues. Germline CDR1 is SGHRS and CDR2 is YFSETQ. V was pared by 2 bases and J by 8 bases, with 11 bases between. The CDR3 DNA reads TGCGCCAGCAGCTTTCGGCCAGGGGATTCACCCCTCCACTTT. Amino acids: CASSFRPGDSPLHF.

The chain carries TRBV5-3 and TRBJ2-1, with 10 nucleotides matching TRBD2. TRBV5-3 is flagged as an ORF with uncertain function. The CDR3 has 16 amino acids. V lost 0 bases and J lost 3; bases outside the gene matches: 3. The CDR3 loop reads CARSLEKRGGYNEQFF. In DNA, the CDR3 is TGTGCCAGAAGCTTGGAGAAGCGGGGGGGCTACAATGAGCAGTTCTTC.

This chain uses TRBV4-1 with TRBJ1-2; D is unclear. Germline assignment: CDR1 MGHRA and CDR2 YSYEKL. V was trimmed by 1 base and J by 0 bases, leaving 9 bases between them. The CDR3 totals 15 residues. This chain's CDR3 is CASSQARVANYGYTF. DNA of the CDR3: TGCGCCAGCAGCCAAGCGCGGGTAGCTAACTATGGCTACACCTTC.

The chain couples TRBV7-2 to TRBJ2-3; 13 bases agree with TRBD2. The J segment lost 1 base and the V segment lost 5 bases, leaving 6 bases of the junction unmatched. Germline V gene sequence: CDR1 SGHTA, CDR2 FQGNSA. This CDR3 spans 17 amino acids. CDR3 sequence (DNA): TGTGCCAGCAGCATCCGACTAGCGGGGGGCGGCACAGATACGCAGTATTTT. Its translation is CASSIRLAGGGTDTQYF. Drawing the rest from reference TRBV7-2 and TRBJ2-3, the complete variable domain is GAGVSQSPSNKVTEKGKDVELRCDPISGHTALYWYRQSLGQGLEFLIYFQGNSAPDKSGLPSDRFSAERTGGSVSTLTIQRTQQEDSAVYLCASSIRLAGGGTDTQYFGPGTRLTVL.

CDR3 region: CATRGQGARTEAFF. CDR3 in DNA: TGTGCCACCCGGGGGCAGGGGGCGCGAACTGAAGCTTTCTTT. The rearrangement uses TRBV15 and TRBJ1-1; TRBD1 matches 8 bases. The CDR3 loop spans 14 amino acids. The germline V gene has CDR1 LNHNV and CDR2 YYDKDF (reference sequence). Trimming removed 8 bases from V and 5 bases from J; junction bases left unmatched: 10.

V is TRBV30 and J is TRBJ1-2, with D possibly matching TRBD1 (6 bases). CDR3 length: 14 residues. V was clipped by 6 bases and J by 3 bases, with 17 bases between them. Germline CDR1 GTSNPN, CDR2 SVGIG (reference sequence). Here the CDR3 reads CACTLQGGDYGYTF. As DNA, the CDR3 is TGTGCCTGCACGCTCCAAGGGGGGGACTATGGCTACACCTTC.

This clone was seen just once. This chain connects TRBV7-2 to TRBJ2-3; 9 positions agree with TRBD1. Germline assignment: CDR1 SGHTA and CDR2 FQGNSA. The V and J ends lost 3 bases and 5 bases, in that order; junction bases with no gene match: 3. The CDR3 loop spans 14 amino acids. CDR3 in DNA: TGTGCCAGCAGCTTTGGGACAGGGATAGATACGCAGTATTTT. It yields the protein CASSFGTGIDTQYF.

V gene TRBV30 combines with J gene TRBJ1-4; TRBD1 is a possible D gene (5 bases). Trimming removed 1 base from V and 1 base from J, with 13 bases in between. Germline CDR1 is GTSNPN and CDR2 is SVGIG (reference sequence). CDR3 length equals 16 residues. DNA for the CDR3: TGTGCCTGGAGTGCGTTCCCGGGGGGAACTAATGAAAAACTGTTTTTT. Its protein is CAWSAFPGGTNEKLFF.

The chain is built from TRBV9 and TRBJ1-1; 8 bases match TRBD1. V dropped 5 bases and J dropped 6; count of bases not matched to a gene: 12. The germline gives CDR1 SGDLS, CDR2 YYNGEE. This CDR3 is 15 amino acids long. The DNA of the CDR3 is TGTGCCAGCAGAGTCGGACAGGGAGAGGGGGCTGAAGCTTTCTTT. Translated, it gives CASRVGQGEGAEAFF.

The chain employs TRBV6-6 and TRBJ1-2, with 7 nucleotides matching TRBD1. Germline loops: CDR1 MNHNY, CDR2 SVGAGI (reference sequence). The CDR3 is 13 amino acids. After removal of 5 bases from V and 9 bases from J, the junction contained 9 bases not matched to a gene. The DNA of the CDR3 is TGTGCCAGCAGTCCGGGACAGCGATGGAGCTACACCTTC. It yields the protein CASSPGQRWSYTF.